A single TCR beta chain is shown here with its context. A much larger clone is a single base away; this may be a read error. These data come from a study of metastatic and nonmetastatic thyroid tumors. Nobody among the patients had been given any treatment before thyroid surgery. TCRdb recomputed clones from the PCR reads via MiXCR. The sample holds fewer than 15,000 clones, over 25% seen once. The ends were cut back, 7 bases at V and 7 bases at J, with 14 bases in the middle. Germline assignment: CDR1 MNHNS and CDR2 SASEGT. The CDR3 is made up of 13 amino acids. The receptor was derived from a female donor with papillary thyroid cancer or a benign thyroid nodule (not recorded which). Some clones in this sample may be carry-over from other donors' samples. The rearrangement uses TRBV6-1 and TRBJ1-5; D is possibly TRBD1 (6 bases). Specimen: tumor tissue. In DNA, the CDR3 is TGTGCCAGCATCGGGGGGGGCTGGCAGCCCCAGCATTTT. Its translation: CASIGGGWQPQHF.